Presented here are 14 T cell receptor beta chains from one specimen sequenced in a study of cytomegalovirus exposure and HLA in healthy donors. Method: immunoSEQ multiplex PCR; TCRdb's copy keeps in-frame clones and lacks some. The repertoire has fewer than 250,000 clones, less than 90% of them found once; the top ten carry 4.5% to 6%. The sequenced sample was PBMCs. Every receptor here comes from a woman between 18 and 29 years old in good health and CMV-seronegative.

The V gene is TRBV30, the J gene TRBJ2-3; TRBD2 is a possible D gene (5 bases). The CDR3 totals 15 residues. The V gene lost 1 base and the J gene lost 0 bases, with 11 bases spanning the gap. The germline gives CDR1 GTSNPN, CDR2 SVGIG (reference sequence). The CDR3 region has the DNA TGTGCCTGGAGTGGGGAGTATAGAAGCACAGATACGCAGTATTTT. Protein sequence: CAWSGEYRSTDTQYF.

V is TRBV5-4 and J is TRBJ2-1; D not resolved. Trimming stripped 1 base from V and 1 base from J, with 3 bases between. Germline CDR1 is SGHNT and CDR2 is YYREEE (reference sequence). The CDR3 consists of 13 residues. The CDR3 DNA reads as TGTGCCAGCAGCTTGCGGTCCTACAATGAGCAGTTCTTC. Translation gives CASSLRSYNEQFF.

This clone has only a few counts. The chain uses TRBV6-1 and TRBJ1-6; the D is unclear. Deletions cut 3 bases from V and 7 bases from J, with 16 bases between. Germline-derived CDR1 and CDR2 are MNHNS and SASEGT. This CDR3 comprises 16 residues. CDR3 DNA sequence: TGTGCCAGCAGTGAGAAGTCACCGGGATTAAATTCACCCCTCCACTTT. Its protein product is CASSEKSPGLNSPLHF.

This chain's CDR3 is CASSLKERKVRYNEQFF. The CDR3 nucleotides are TGTGCCAGCAGCTTAAAGGAGCGAAAGGTTCGCTACAATGAGCAGTTCTTC. The genes are TRBV7-3 and TRBJ2-1; D is undetermined. Germline V gene data show CDR1 as SGHTA and CDR2 as FQGTGA. This CDR3 is 17 amino acids long. Trimming pared 1 base from V and 3 bases from J, leaving 16 bases between.

The chain carries TRBV5-1 and TRBJ2-5; 8 bases match TRBD2. The CDR3 is made up of 17 amino acids. V dropped 0 bases and J dropped 4; count of bases not matched to a gene: 11. The germline gives CDR1 SGHRS, CDR2 YFSETQ. For the CDR3, the DNA is TGCGCCAGCAGCTTGGAACCTAGCGGGTCTGCGAGAGAGACCCAGTACTTC. Its translation: CASSLEPSGSARETQYF. Filled out from reference TRBV5-1 and TRBJ2-5, the complete variable domain reads KAGVTQTPRYLIKTRGQQVTLSCSPISGHRSVSWYQQTPGQGLQFLFEYFSETQRNKGNFPGRFSGRQFSNSRSEMNVSTLELGDSALYLCASSLEPSGSARETQYFGPGTRLLVL.

DNA for the CDR3: TGTGCCAGCAGTTTAACCATAAGACGGACGAACACTGAAGCTTTCTTT. It yields the protein CASSLTIRRTNTEAFF. This chain uses TRBV27 with TRBJ1-1; no firm D call. The CDR3 length is 16 residues. Germline V lookup: CDR1 MNHEY, CDR2 SMNVEV (reference sequence). The V gene lost 2 bases and the J gene lost 1 base, with 14 bases spanning the gap.

The V call is TRBV30, the J call TRBJ2-6; D not resolved. Trimming removed 7 bases from V and 4 bases from J, with 11 bases in between. Germline loops: CDR1 GTSNPN, CDR2 SVGIG (reference sequence). The CDR3 totals 13 residues. CDR3 nucleotide sequence: TGTGCCTCCCCGAACCAGGGGGCCAACGTCCTGACTTTC. The encoded protein is CASPNQGANVLTF.

This sequence joins TRBV27 and TRBJ1-2; D perhaps matches TRBD1 (5 bases). The V end was cut by 4 bases, the J end by 8 bases, with 20 bases between. CDR1 MNHEY and CDR2 SMNVEV come from the germline V gene (reference sequence). The CDR3 is 15 amino acids. CDR3 amino acids: CASSSRGSARMGYTF. DNA for the CDR3: TGTGCCAGCAGTTCGCGGGGCTCGGCGAGAATGGGCTACACCTTC.

This clone was detected only a few times. This chain joins TRBV9 and TRBJ2-1; TRBD2 matches at 7 bases. The CDR3 totals 15 residues. Germline loops: CDR1 SGDLS, CDR2 YYNGEE. Trimming at V came to 2 bases and at J to 7 bases, leaving 9 bases not matched to a gene. The CDR3 DNA reads as TGTGCCAGCAGCGTTCAGCGGGATGGGGCGAATGAGCAGTTCTTC. It specifies CASSVQRDGANEQFF. Complete variable domain (other parts from reference TRBV9 and TRBJ2-1): DSGVTQTPKHLITATGQRVTLRCSPRSGDLSVYWYQQSLDQGLQFLIQYYNGEERAKGNILERFSAQQFPDLHSELNLSSLELGDSALYFCASSVQRDGANEQFFGPGTRLTVL.

The chain links TRBV5-4 to TRBJ1-2; D is unresolved. The CDR3 contains 12 residues. Germline values: CDR1 SGHNT, CDR2 YYREEE (reference sequence). V shed 2 bases and J shed 0 bases, with 2 bases lying between them. The CDR3, as DNA: TGTGCCAGCAGCTTAACTAACTATGGCTACACCTTC. Translated, it gives CASSLTNYGYTF.

The V gene is TRBV4-1, the J gene TRBJ2-3, with TRBD2 matching 10 bases. The CDR3 runs 16 residues. Germline V gives CDR1 MGHRA, CDR2 YSYEKL. J was trimmed by 2 bases and V by 2 bases; bases with no gene match: 4. The CDR3 here is CASSQLAGGITDTQYF. The DNA for the CDR3 is TGCGCCAGCAGCCAATTAGCGGGAGGTATCACAGATACGCAGTATTTT.

The chain has TRBV10-3 and TRBJ2-7; 8 bases align to TRBD2. This CDR3 is 14 amino acids long. Trimming cost V 5 bases and J 4 bases; bases outside gene matches: 7. The germline V gene encodes CDR1 ENHRY and CDR2 SYGVKD. The CDR3 loop reads CAISLTSGAYEQYF. Here the CDR3 DNA reads TGTGCCATCAGTCTTACTAGCGGAGCATACGAGCAGTACTTC.

This clone was counted once. This chain joins TRBV7-3 and TRBJ2-5; possibly TRBD1 for D (6 bases). Germline V gene sequence: CDR1 SGHTA, CDR2 FQGTGA. V lost 4 bases and J 5 bases, leaving 11 bases between the germline ends. This CDR3 spans 13 amino acids. CDR3 in amino acids: CASSSGTGETQYF. CDR3 in DNA: TGTGCCAGCAGCTCAGGAACAGGGGAGACCCAGTACTTC.

V is TRBV29-1 and J is TRBJ1-1; no definite D call. Trimming took 7 bases from V and 0 from J, leaving 12 bases between them. Germline CDR1 is SQVTM and CDR2 is ANQGSEA. CDR3 length: 13 residues. In DNA form, the CDR3 reads TGCAGCGGAGGAGCCGCAGTGAACACTGAAGCTTTCTTT. It yields the protein CSGGAAVNTEAFF.